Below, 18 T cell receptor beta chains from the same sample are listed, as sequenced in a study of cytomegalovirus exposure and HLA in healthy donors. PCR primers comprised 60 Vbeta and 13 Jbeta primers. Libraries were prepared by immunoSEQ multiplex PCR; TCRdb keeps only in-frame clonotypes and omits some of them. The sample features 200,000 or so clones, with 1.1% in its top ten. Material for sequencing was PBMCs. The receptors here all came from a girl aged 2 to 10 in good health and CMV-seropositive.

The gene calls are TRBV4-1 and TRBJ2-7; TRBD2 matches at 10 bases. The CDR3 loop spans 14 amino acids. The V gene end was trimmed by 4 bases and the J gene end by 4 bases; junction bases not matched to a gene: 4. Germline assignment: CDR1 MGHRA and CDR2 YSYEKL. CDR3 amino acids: CASSLLAGKYEQYF. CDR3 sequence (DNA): TGCGCCAGCAGCCTACTAGCGGGAAAGTACGAGCAGTACTTC.

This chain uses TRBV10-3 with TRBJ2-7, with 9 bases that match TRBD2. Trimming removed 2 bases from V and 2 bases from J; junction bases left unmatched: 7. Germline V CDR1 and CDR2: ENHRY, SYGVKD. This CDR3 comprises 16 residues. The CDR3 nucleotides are TGTGCCATCAGTGAGCTCGGGGCGGGAGGGCCCTACGAGCAGTACTTC. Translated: CAISELGAGGPYEQYF.

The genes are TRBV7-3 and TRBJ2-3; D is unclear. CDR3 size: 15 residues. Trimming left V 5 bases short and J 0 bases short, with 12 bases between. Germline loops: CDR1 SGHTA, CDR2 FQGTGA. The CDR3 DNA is TGTGCCAGCAGCCAAAACCAGGCCAGCACAGATACGCAGTATTTT. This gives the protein CASSQNQASTDTQYF.

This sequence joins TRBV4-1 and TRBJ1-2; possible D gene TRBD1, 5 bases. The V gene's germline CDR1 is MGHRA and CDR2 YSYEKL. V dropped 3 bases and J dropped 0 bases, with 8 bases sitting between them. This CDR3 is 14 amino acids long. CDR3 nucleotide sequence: TGCGCCAGCAGCCAGCCAGGGACTAACTATGGCTACACCTTC. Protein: CASSQPGTNYGYTF.

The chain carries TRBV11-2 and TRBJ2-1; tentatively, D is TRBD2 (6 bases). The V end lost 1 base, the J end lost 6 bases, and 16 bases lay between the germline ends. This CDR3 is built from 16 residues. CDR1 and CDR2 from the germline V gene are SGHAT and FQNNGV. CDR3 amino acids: CASSLVWSSEGNEQFF. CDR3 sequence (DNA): TGTGCCAGCAGCTTAGTTTGGTCTAGCGAGGGCAATGAGCAGTTCTTC.

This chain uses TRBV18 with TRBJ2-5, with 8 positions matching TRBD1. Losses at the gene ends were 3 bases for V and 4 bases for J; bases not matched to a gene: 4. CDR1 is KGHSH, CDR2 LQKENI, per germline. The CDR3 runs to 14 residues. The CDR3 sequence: CASSPPDRAETQYF. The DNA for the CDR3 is TGTGCCAGCTCACCCCCGGACAGGGCAGAGACCCAGTACTTC.

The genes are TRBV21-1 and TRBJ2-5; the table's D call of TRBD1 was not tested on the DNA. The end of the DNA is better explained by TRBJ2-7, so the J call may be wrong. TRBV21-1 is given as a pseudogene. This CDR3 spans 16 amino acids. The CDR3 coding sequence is TGTGCCAGCACCAATTTACCCGGGACAGTCTCCTACGAGCAGTACTTC. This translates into CASTNLPGTVSYEQYF.

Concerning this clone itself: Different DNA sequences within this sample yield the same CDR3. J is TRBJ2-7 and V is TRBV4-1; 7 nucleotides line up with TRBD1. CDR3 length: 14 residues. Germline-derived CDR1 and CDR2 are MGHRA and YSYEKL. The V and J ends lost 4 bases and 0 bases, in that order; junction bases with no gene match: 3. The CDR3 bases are TGCGCCAGCAGCCCCCGACAGGGCTCCTACGAGCAGTACTTC. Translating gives CASSPRQGSYEQYF.

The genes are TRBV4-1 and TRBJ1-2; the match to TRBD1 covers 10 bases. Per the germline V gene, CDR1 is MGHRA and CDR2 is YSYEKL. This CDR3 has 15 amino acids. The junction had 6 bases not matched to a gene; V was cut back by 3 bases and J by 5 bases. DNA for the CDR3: TGCGCCAGCAGCCAGGGGACAGGGGTCCAGTATGGCTACACCTTC. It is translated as CASSQGTGVQYGYTF.

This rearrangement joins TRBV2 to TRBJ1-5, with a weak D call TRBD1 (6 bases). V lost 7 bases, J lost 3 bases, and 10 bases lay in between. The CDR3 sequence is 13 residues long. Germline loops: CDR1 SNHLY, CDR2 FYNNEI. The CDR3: CASKYRVNQPQHF. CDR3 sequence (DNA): TGTGCCAGCAAGTACAGGGTCAATCAGCCCCAGCATTTT.

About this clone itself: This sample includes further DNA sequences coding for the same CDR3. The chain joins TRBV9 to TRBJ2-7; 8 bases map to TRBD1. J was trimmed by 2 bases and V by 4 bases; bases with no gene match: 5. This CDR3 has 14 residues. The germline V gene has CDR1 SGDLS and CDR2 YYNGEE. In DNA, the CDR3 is TGTGCCAGCAGCCCCCGACAGGGGCCCTACGAGCAGTACTTC. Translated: CASSPRQGPYEQYF.

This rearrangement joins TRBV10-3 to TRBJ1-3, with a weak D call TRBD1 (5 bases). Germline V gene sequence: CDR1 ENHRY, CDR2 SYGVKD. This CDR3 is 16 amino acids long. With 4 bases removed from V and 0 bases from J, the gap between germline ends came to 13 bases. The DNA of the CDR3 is TGTGCCATCAGTGGACAGCCTCGAGCCTCTGGAAACACCATATATTTT. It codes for CAISGQPRASGNTIYF.

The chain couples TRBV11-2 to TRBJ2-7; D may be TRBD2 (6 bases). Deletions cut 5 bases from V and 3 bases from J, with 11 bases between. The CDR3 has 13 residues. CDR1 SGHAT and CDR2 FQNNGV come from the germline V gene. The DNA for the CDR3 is TGTGCCAGCAGCCCGGGGGAGGACTACGAGCAGTACTTC. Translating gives CASSPGEDYEQYF.

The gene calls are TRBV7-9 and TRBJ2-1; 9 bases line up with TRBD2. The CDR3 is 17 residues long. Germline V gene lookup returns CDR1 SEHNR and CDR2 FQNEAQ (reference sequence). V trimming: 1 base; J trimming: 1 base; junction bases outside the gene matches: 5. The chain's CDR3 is CASSLGALAGSYNEQFF. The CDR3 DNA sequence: TGTGCCAGCAGCTTAGGGGCCCTAGCGGGATCCTACAATGAGCAGTTCTTC.

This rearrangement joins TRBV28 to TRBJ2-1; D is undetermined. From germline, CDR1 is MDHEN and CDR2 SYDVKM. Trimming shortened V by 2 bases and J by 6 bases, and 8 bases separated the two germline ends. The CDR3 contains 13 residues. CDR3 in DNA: TGTGCCAGCAGTTTAGAACAATTCAATGAGCAGTTCTTC. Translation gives CASSLEQFNEQFF.

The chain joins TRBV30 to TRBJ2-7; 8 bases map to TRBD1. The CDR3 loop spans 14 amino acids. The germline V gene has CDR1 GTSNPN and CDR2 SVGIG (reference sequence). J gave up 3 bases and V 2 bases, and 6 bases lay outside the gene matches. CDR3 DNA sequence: TGTGCCTGGAGTCCCGGACAGGGCTACTACGAGCAGTACTTC. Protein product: CAWSPGQGYYEQYF.

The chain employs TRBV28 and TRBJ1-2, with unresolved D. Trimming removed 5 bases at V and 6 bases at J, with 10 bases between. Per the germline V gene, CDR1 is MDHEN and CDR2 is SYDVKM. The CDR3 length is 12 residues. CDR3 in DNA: TGTGCCAGCAGTGTAAGGACTGATGGCTACACCTTC. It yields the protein CASSVRTDGYTF.

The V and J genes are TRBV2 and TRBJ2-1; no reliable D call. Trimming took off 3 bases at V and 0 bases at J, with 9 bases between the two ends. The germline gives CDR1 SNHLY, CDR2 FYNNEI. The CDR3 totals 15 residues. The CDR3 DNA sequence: TGTGCCAGCAGTGAGTTACAGAGCTCCTACAATGAGCAGTTCTTC. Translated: CASSELQSSYNEQFF.